These 21 T cell receptor beta chains share one sample of origin, sequenced in a study of blood T cell repertoires in COVID-19. Profiling relied on immunoSEQ multiplex PCR, and the TCRdb table lists in-frame clones only, not all of them. The table includes 110,000 or so clones, more than 65% detected once. The source material was peripheral blood. These receptors all come from a man aged 50-60 years with acute or convalescent COVID-19.

The chain employs TRBV6-5 and TRBJ1-6, with unresolved D. The germline V and J ends were trimmed by 5 bases and 7 bases, with 6 bases remaining between them. CDR3 length equals 12 residues. Per the germline V gene, CDR1 is MNHEY and CDR2 is SVGAGI. The DNA of the CDR3 is TGTGCCAGCAGTCCACTCAATTCACCCCTCCACTTT. Translated: CASSPLNSPLHF.

The chain uses TRBV5-4 and TRBJ1-1; D not certain. The CDR3 is 14 residues long. Trimming cost V 0 bases and J 11 bases, with 17 bases left between them. CDR1 and CDR2 from the germline V gene are SGHNT and YYREEE (reference sequence). The CDR3 loop reads CASSLAGRGRGAFF. The CDR3 DNA follows: TGTGCCAGCAGCTTGGCCGGTCGGGGAAGAGGGGCTTTCTTT.

There are a few counts of this clone. The genes are TRBV7-2 and TRBJ1-2; 9 bases agree with TRBD1. The junction had 11 bases not matched to a gene; V was cut back by 5 bases and J by 4 bases. The CDR3 contains 16 residues. Germline V CDR1 and CDR2: SGHTA, FQGNSA. The CDR3 DNA reads TGTGCCAGCAGCACCCCACAGGGGGCGACGGTCTATGGCTACACCTTC. It specifies CASSTPQGATVYGYTF.

The rearrangement links TRBV28 to TRBJ2-7, with D possibly TRBD1 on 5 matching bases. Trimming left V 3 bases short and J 4 bases short, with 13 bases between. This CDR3 comprises 14 residues. Germline lookup yields CDR1 MDHEN and CDR2 SYDVKM. Written as DNA, the CDR3 is TGTGCCAGCAGTTTCAATCCGACAGTATACGAGCAGTACTTC. This sequence encodes CASSFNPTVYEQYF.

The genes are TRBV2 and TRBJ1-1; D is uncertain. The CDR3 extends over 17 amino acids. Per germline, CDR1 SNHLY and CDR2 FYNNEI. V gave up 0 bases and J gave up 2 bases, with 16 bases separating them. The CDR3 coding sequence is TGTGCCAGCAGTGAAGCGCGTGCAGGCTTTAGAAACACTGAAGCTTTCTTT. Its translation is CASSEARAGFRNTEAFF.

The gene calls are TRBV28 and TRBJ1-1, with unresolved D. This CDR3 region has 14 residues. The V end lost 3 bases, the J end lost 0 bases, and 8 bases lay between the germline ends. Germline V gene lookup returns CDR1 MDHEN and CDR2 SYDVKM. CDR3 bases: TGTGCCAGCAGTTTGGGTCAGGTGAACACTGAAGCTTTCTTT. Residues: CASSLGQVNTEAFF. Based on the CDR3 plus reference TRBV28 and TRBJ1-1, the full variable domain is DVKVTQSSRYLVKRTGEKVFLECVQDMDHENMFWYRQDPGLGLRLIYFSYDVKMKEKGDIPEGYSVSREKKERFSLILESASTNQTSMYLCASSLGQVNTEAFFGQGTRLTVV.

The chain joins TRBV4-1 to TRBJ2-7; TRBD2 matches 15 bases. The CDR3 consists of 15 residues. Trimming cost V 5 bases and J 4 bases; bases outside gene matches: 3. Germline lookup yields CDR1 MGHRA and CDR2 YSYEKL. The CDR3 DNA is TGCGCCAGCAGCATCGGACTAGCGGGGGGGTACGAGCAGTACGTC. This codes for CASSIGLAGGYEQYV.

This chain joins TRBV6-6 and TRBJ1-1; 9 bases align to TRBD1. Trimming took 4 bases from V and 3 from J; bases not matched to a gene: 9. Per the germline V gene, CDR1 is MNHNY and CDR2 is SVGAGI (reference sequence). The CDR3 is 16 amino acids. The CDR3: CASSWGTGRIDTEAFF. The CDR3 nucleotides read TGTGCCAGCAGTTGGGGGACAGGGAGGATCGACACTGAAGCTTTCTTT.

The V and J genes are TRBV5-1 and TRBJ1-2; TRBD1 matches at 10 bases. V shed 3 bases and J 0 bases; nucleotides not matched to a gene: 5. The CDR3 loop spans 16 amino acids. The V gene's germline CDR1 is SGHRS and CDR2 YFSETQ. The CDR3 sequence is CASSSDRGPSNYGYTF. The CDR3 bases are TGCGCCAGCAGCTCCGACAGGGGGCCCTCTAACTATGGCTACACCTTC.

The chain carries TRBV5-6 and TRBJ1-6, with TRBD1 as a possible D gene (6 bases). The CDR3 is 19 amino acids. CDR1 SGHDT and CDR2 YYEEEE come from the germline V gene. Trimming pared 2 bases from V and 5 bases from J, leaving 23 bases between. CDR3 region: CASSFYFGDTLGDNSPLHF. For the CDR3, the DNA is TGTGCCAGCAGCTTTTATTTTGGGGACACCTTGGGAGATAATTCACCCCTCCACTTT.

V and J are TRBV6-1 and TRBJ1-1, with D hard to call. Trimming shortened V by 1 base and J by 4 bases, and 4 bases separated the two germline ends. Germline-derived CDR1 and CDR2 are MNHNS and SASEGT. This CDR3 region has 12 residues. The CDR3 DNA reads as TGTGCCAGCAGTGAAGGCGGCACTGAAGCTTTCTTT. This gives the protein CASSEGGTEAFF.

This chain uses TRBV5-1 with TRBJ1-1; the D gene is possibly TRBD1 (6 bases). Germline V gene sequence: CDR1 SGHRS, CDR2 YFSETQ. V dropped 7 bases and J dropped 1 base, with 17 bases sitting between them. The CDR3 extends over 15 amino acids. The CDR3 region has the DNA TGCGCCAGCGCCCTGGGTGGGGGCCAGAACACTGAAGCTTTCTTT. It encodes CASALGGGQNTEAFF.

This chain connects TRBV5-6 to TRBJ1-1, with D maybe TRBD1 (5 bases). This CDR3 has 15 amino acids. Germline V gene data show CDR1 as SGHDT and CDR2 as YYEEEE. Trimming stripped 0 bases from V and 4 bases from J, with 13 bases between. CDR3 protein: CASSLVEGGTTEAFF. The CDR3 coding sequence is TGTGCCAGCAGCTTGGTCGAGGGAGGGACCACTGAAGCTTTCTTT. Complete variable domain (other parts from reference TRBV5-6 and TRBJ1-1): DAGVTQSPTHLIKTRGQQVTLRCSPKSGHDTVSWYQQALGQGPQFIFQYYEEEERQRGNFPDRFSGHQFPNYSSELNVNALLLGDSALYLCASSLVEGGTTEAFFGQGTRLTVV.

The genes are TRBV6-1 and TRBJ1-1; D is possibly TRBD1 (5 bases). Germline CDR1 and CDR2: MNHNS and SASEGT. The V end lost 2 bases, the J end lost 4 bases, and 11 bases lay between the germline ends. The CDR3 is made up of 14 amino acids. The CDR3 nucleotides read TGTGCCAGCAGTGAATTTCCCGGGGGCACTGAAGCTTTCTTT. Its translation is CASSEFPGGTEAFF.

The rearrangement uses TRBV7-2 and TRBJ1-2, with D tentatively TRBD1 (5 bases). Germline V CDR1 and CDR2: SGHTA, FQGNSA. This CDR3 contains 14 residues. V lost 1 base, J lost 4 bases, and 10 bases lay in between. CDR3 nucleotide sequence: TGTGCCAGCAGCTTAGATCCAGGGCCCTATGGCTACACCTTC. It is translated as CASSLDPGPYGYTF.

This chain uses TRBV27 with TRBJ1-1, with a possible D match to TRBD1 (5 bases). The germline V gene has CDR1 MNHEY and CDR2 SMNVEV (reference sequence). Trimming pared 5 bases from V and 8 bases from J, leaving 30 bases between. There are 18 residues in the CDR3. CDR3 coding DNA: TGTGCCAGCAGTCCGGGTGGAGGGGAGGTACCTAAGGGCAAAGAAGCTTTCTTT. Its translation is CASSPGGGEVPKGKEAFF.

The chain is built from TRBV20-1 and TRBJ1-5; unclear D gene. V was trimmed by 1 base and J by 9 bases, leaving 4 bases between them. The germline V gene has CDR1 DFQATT and CDR2 SNEGSKA (reference sequence). The CDR3 extends over 10 amino acids. This CDR3 reads CSARAGPQHF. The CDR3 DNA follows: TGCAGTGCTAGAGCCGGGCCCCAGCATTTT.

The V gene is TRBV6-5, the J gene TRBJ1-3; D remains unclear. The CDR3 sequence is 15 residues long. The germline gives CDR1 MNHEY, CDR2 SVGAGI. The V gene lost 5 bases and the J gene lost 1 base, with 12 bases spanning the gap. The CDR3 loop reads CASSQRGISGNTIYF. The CDR3 bases are TGTGCCAGCAGTCAAAGAGGGATTTCTGGAAACACCATATATTTT.

V and J are TRBV5-4 and TRBJ2-2, with 7 bases lining up with TRBD1. The CDR3 sequence is 16 residues long. V was pared by 0 bases and J by 5 bases, with 7 bases of the junction left unmatched. The germline gives CDR1 SGHNT, CDR2 YYREEE (reference sequence). The CDR3: CASSLAGTANTGELFF. The CDR3 nucleotides are TGTGCCAGCAGCTTGGCCGGGACAGCAAATACCGGGGAGCTGTTTTTT.

The gene calls are TRBV5-1 and TRBJ1-2; TRBD1 agrees at 9 bases. Germline V gene data show CDR1 as SGHRS and CDR2 as YFSETQ. This CDR3 is built from 15 residues. V lost 4 bases, J lost 4 bases, and 8 bases stayed unmatched. CDR3 sequence (DNA): TGCGCCAGCAGCCAGACCGGGACAGGGTCCTATGGCTACACCTTC. Its protein product is CASSQTGTGSYGYTF.

The chain recombines TRBV15 with TRBJ1-4; D is possibly TRBD1 (5 bases). Germline CDR1 is LNHNV and CDR2 is YYDKDF (reference sequence). Trimming left V 1 base short and J 8 bases short, with 11 bases between. CDR3 size: 14 residues. CDR3 in amino acids: CATSRASGLEKLFF. The CDR3 bases are TGTGCCACCAGCAGAGCGTCAGGGCTCGAAAAACTGTTTTTT. Supplemented by reference TRBV15 and TRBJ1-4, the full variable domain reads DAMVIQNPRYQVTQFGKPVTLSCSQTLNHNVMYWYQQKSSQAPKLLFHYYDKDFNNEADTPDNFQSRRPNTSFCFLDIRSPGLGDTAMYLCATSRASGLEKLFFGSGTQLSVL.